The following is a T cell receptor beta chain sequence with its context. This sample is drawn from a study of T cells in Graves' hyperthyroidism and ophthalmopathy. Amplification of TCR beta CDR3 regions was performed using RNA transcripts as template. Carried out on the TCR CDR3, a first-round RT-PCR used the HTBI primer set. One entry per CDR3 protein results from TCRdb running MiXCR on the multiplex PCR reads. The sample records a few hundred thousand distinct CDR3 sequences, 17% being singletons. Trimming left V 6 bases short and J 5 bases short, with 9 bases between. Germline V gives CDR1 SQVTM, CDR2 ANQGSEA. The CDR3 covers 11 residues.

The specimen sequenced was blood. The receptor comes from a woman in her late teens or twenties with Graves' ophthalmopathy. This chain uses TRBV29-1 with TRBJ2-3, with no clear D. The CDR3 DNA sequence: TGCAGCGTGCCCTTAGTAGATACGCAGTATTTT. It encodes CSVPLVDTQYF.